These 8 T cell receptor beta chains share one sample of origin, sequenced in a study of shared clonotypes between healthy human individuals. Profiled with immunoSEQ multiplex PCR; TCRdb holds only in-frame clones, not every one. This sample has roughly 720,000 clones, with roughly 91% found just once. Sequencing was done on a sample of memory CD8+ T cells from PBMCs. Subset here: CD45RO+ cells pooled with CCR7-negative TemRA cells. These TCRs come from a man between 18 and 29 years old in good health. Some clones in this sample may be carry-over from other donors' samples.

CDR3 loop: CAISATGSQGAHEQYF. As DNA, the CDR3 is TGTGCCATCAGTGCAACCGGGAGTCAGGGAGCCCACGAGCAGTACTTC. The chain has TRBV10-3 and TRBJ2-7, with D maybe TRBD2 (6 bases). The CDR3 contains 16 residues. The V gene's germline CDR1 is ENHRY and CDR2 SYGVKD. Between the trimmed V and J ends, which lost 4 bases and 5 bases, there was a span of 21 bases.

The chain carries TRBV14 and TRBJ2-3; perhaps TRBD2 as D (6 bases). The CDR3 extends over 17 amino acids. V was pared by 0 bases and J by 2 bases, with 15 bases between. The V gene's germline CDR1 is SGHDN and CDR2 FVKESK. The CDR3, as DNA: TGTGCCAGCAGCCAAGATTATGGGGGAGGAGACACAGATACGCAGTATTTT. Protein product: CASSQDYGGGDTDTQYF.

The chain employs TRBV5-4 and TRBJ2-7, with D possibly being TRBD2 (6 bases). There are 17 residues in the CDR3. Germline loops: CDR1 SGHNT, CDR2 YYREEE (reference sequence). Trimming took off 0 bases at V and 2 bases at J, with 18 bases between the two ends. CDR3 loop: CASSLAPGGFVPYEQYF. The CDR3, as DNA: TGTGCCAGCAGCTTGGCCCCTGGAGGGTTCGTCCCCTACGAGCAGTACTTC.

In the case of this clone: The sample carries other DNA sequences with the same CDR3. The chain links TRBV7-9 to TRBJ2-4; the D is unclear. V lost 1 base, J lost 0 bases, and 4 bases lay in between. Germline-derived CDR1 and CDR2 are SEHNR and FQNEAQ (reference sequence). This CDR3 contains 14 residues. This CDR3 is CASSLGLAKNIQYF. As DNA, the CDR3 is TGTGCCAGCAGCTTAGGACTAGCCAAAAACATTCAGTACTTC.

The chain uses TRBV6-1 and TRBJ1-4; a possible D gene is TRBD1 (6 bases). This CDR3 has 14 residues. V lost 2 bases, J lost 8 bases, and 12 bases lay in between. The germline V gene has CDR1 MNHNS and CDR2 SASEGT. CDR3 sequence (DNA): TGTGCCAGCAGTGAAAGGGGGGGGTACGAAAAACTGTTTTTT. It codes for CASSERGGYEKLFF.

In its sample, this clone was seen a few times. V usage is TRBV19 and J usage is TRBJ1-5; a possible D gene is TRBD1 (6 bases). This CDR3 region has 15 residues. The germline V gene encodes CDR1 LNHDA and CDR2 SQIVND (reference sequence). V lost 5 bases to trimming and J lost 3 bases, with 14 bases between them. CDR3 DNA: TGTGCCAGTAGTCCCGGGGACATATACAATCAGCCCCAGCATTTT. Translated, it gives CASSPGDIYNQPQHF.

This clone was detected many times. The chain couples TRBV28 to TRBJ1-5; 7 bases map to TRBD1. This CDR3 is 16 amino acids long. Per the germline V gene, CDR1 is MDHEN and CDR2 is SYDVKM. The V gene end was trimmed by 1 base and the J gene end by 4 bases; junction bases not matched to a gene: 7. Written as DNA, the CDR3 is TGTGCCAGCAGTTTATTAGGGACAGAACCTAATCAGCCCCAGCATTTT. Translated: CASSLLGTEPNQPQHF.

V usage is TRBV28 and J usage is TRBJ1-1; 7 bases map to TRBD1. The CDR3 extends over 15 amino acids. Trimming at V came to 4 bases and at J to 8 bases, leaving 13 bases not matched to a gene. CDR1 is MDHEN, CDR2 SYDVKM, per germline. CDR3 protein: CASSSSIQGPREAFF. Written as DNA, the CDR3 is TGTGCCAGCAGTTCAAGCATACAGGGGCCCAGAGAAGCTTTCTTT.